This T cell receptor beta chain came from a study of blood T cell repertoires in COVID-19. Study background: Samples taken during acute and convalescent COVID-19 were collected in the United States, Italy and Spain. PBMCs, B-cell-depleted T cells, or T cells provided the cDNA or gDNA that made up the material.

Germline lookup yields CDR1 SGHTA and CDR2 FQGTGA. V lost 5 bases, J lost 2 bases, and 5 bases stayed unmatched. There are 17 residues in the CDR3. How the authors handled the data: Reference gene primer amplification gave estimated nucleated cell counts. Some clones are missing from TCRdb's copy, which holds only in-frame ones; the method was immunoSEQ multiplex PCR. That table is the source of V, J and clone size, and D and trimming were worked out from the DNA. The sample carries under 450,000 clones, approximately 86% recorded once. Followed longitudinally, the Seattle patients had been enrolled during active infection.

The sample comprised peripheral blood. V is TRBV7-3 and J is TRBJ2-1; 14 bases are shared with TRBD2. The receptor's source is a woman aged 60-75 years with COVID-19, enrolled during active disease. The CDR3 spells CASSLTSGGATYNEQFF. CDR3 nucleotides: TGTGCCAGCAGCCTGACTAGCGGGGGGGCCACCTACAATGAGCAGTTCTTC.